Detailed here is one T cell receptor beta chain. Its antigen is unidentified. This sample is drawn from a study of CD4+ T cells in melanoma. Findings and limits, study-wide: Neoantigen-specific CD4+ T cells in melanoma reportedly had diverse differentiation states.

Some clones are missing from TCRdb's copy, which holds only in-frame ones; the method was immunoSEQ multiplex PCR. Seen here are some 110,000 clones, 92% observed once, and the top ten hold 2.5% to 3.5%. V trimming: 6 bases; J trimming: 2 bases; junction bases outside the gene matches: 12. The length of the CDR3 is 17 residues. Per the germline V gene, CDR1 is LNHDA and CDR2 is SQIVND (reference sequence). Sequencing was carried out using peripheral blood. This chain connects TRBV19 to TRBJ2-3; 9 bases align to TRBD1. The receptor was derived from a human donor with melanoma. The CDR3 DNA reads as TGTGCCAGTAGCACCCCTTCCGGGACAGGGAACACAGATACGCAGTATTTT. This sequence encodes CASSTPSGTGNTDTQYF.